These 5 T cell receptor beta chains originate from one sample sequenced in a study of early T cells in non-severe SARS-CoV-2 infection. Each CDR3 protein gets one entry after TCRdb re-called the 5' RACE reads with MiXCR. Of 100,000 or so distinct CDR3 sequences listed, roughly 17% are singletons. Sequencing used whole blood, obtained at baseline. These receptors were collected from an adult who was a healthcare worker with PCR-confirmed SARS-CoV-2 infection or an uninfected control (not recorded which).

This clonotype occurred many times. The CDR3, as DNA: TGTGCCAGCAGTTTCGTGGGGACCGGTCACAATGAGCAGTTCTTC. It encodes CASSFVGTGHNEQFF. V is TRBV28 and J is TRBJ2-1, with D possibly called TRBD1 or TRBD2 (5 bases each). V lost 3 bases and J lost 5, with 14 bases in between. The CDR3 totals 15 residues. Germline loops: CDR1 MDHEN, CDR2 SYDVKM.

V is TRBV28 and J is TRBJ2-4, with TRBD2 as a possible D gene (6 bases). The length of the CDR3 is 13 residues. Trimming removed 3 bases at V and 3 bases at J, with 6 bases between. CDR1 and CDR2 (germline): MDHEN, SYDVKM. The DNA of the CDR3 is TGTGCCAGCAGTTTGACTAGCAAAAACATTCAGTACTTC. Its translation is CASSLTSKNIQYF.

V is TRBV6-5 and J is TRBJ1-2, with unresolved D. Trimming shortened V by 6 bases and J by 4 bases, and 15 bases separated the two germline ends. The CDR3 consists of 14 residues. The germline gives CDR1 MNHEY, CDR2 SVGAGI. The CDR3 region has the DNA TGTGCCAGCAGGAATTTACAGTTCTCCTATGGCTACACCTTC. Its translation: CASRNLQFSYGYTF.

This clonotype was found many times. This chain joins TRBV12-3 or TRBV12-4 and TRBJ1-3; D uncertain. The CDR3 loop spans 15 amino acids. Trimming removed 6 bases at V and 0 bases at J, with 12 bases between. The CDR3 sequence is CASSQHETSGNTIYF. Written as DNA, the CDR3 is TGTGCCAGCAGCCAACACGAAACCTCTGGAAACACCATATATTTT.

The chain recombines TRBV20-1 with TRBJ2-1, with D possibly matching TRBD2 (6 bases). Per germline, CDR1 DFQATT and CDR2 SNEGSKA (reference sequence). Deletions cut 5 bases from V and 4 bases from J, with 9 bases between. The CDR3 spans 12 residues. The CDR3 region is CSAGTAYNEQFF. The CDR3 nucleotides read TGCAGTGCTGGGACTGCTTACAATGAGCAGTTCTTC.